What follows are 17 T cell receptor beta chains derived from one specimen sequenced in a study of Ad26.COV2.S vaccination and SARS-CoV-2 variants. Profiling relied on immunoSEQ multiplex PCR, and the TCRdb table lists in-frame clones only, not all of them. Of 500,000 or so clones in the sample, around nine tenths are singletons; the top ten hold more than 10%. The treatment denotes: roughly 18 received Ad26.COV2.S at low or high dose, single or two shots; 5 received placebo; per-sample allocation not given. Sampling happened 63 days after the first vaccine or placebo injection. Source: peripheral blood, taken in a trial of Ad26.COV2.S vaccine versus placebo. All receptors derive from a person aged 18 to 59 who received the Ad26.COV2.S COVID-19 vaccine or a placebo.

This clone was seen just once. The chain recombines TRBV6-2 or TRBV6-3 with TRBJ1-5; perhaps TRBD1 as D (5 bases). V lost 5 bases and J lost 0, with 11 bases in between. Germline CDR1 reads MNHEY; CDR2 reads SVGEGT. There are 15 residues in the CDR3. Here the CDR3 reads CASSRDGNSNQPQHF. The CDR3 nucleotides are TGTGCCAGCAGTCGGGACGGGAATAGCAATCAGCCCCAGCATTTT.

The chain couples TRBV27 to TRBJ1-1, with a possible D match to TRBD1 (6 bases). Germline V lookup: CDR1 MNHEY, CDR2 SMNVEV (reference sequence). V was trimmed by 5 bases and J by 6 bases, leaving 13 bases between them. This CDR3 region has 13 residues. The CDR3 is CASSRGGGPEAFF. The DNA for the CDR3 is TGTGCCAGCAGTCGAGGGGGAGGGCCTGAAGCTTTCTTT.

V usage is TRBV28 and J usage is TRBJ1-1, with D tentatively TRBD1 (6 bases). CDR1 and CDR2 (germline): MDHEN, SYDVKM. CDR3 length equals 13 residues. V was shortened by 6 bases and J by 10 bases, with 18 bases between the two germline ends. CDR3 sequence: CASSLVGAPGAFF. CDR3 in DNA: TGTGCCAGCAGCCTTGTGGGGGCGCCGGGAGCTTTCTTT.

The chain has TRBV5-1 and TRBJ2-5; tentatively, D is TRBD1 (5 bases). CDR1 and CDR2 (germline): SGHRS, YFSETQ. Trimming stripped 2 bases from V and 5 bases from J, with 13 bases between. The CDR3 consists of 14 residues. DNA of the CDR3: TGCGCCAGCAGCTTTCAGGGCGCTGGTGAGACCCAGTACTTC. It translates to CASSFQGAGETQYF. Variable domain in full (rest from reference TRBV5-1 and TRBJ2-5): KAGVTQTPRYLIKTRGQQVTLSCSPISGHRSVSWYQQTPGQGLQFLFEYFSETQRNKGNFPGRFSGRQFSNSRSEMNVSTLELGDSALYLCASSFQGAGETQYFGPGTRLLVL.

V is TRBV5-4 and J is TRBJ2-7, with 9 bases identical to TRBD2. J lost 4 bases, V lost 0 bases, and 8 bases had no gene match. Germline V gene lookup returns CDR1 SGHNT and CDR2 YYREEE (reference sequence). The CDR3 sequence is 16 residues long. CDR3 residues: CASSLAGGRAKYEQYF. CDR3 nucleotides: TGTGCCAGCAGCTTGGCGGGCGGGAGGGCCAAATACGAGCAGTACTTC.

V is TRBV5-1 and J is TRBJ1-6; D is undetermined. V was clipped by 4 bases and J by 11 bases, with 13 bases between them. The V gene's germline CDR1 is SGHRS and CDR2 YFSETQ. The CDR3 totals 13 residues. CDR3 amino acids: CASSLMGSAPLHF. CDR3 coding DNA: TGCGCCAGCAGCCTGATGGGTTCGGCACCCCTCCACTTT.

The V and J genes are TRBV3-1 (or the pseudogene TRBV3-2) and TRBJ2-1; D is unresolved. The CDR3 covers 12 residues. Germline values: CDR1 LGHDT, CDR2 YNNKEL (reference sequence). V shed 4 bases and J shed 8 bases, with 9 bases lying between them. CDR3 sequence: CASSRPSYEQFF. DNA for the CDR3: TGTGCCAGCAGCCGCCCGAGCTATGAGCAGTTCTTC.

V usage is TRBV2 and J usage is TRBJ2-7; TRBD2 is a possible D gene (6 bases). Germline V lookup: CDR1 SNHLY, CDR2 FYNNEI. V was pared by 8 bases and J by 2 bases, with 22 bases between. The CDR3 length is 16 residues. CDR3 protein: CASASMAGTDTYEQYF. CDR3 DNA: TGTGCCAGCGCCAGCATGGCCGGGACTGACACCTACGAGCAGTACTTC.

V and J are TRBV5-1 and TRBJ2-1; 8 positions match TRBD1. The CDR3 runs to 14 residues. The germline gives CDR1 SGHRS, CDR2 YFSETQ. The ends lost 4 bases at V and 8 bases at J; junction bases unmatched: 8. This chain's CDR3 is CASSTGTGVYEQFF. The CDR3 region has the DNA TGCGCCAGCAGCACCGGGACAGGAGTGTATGAGCAGTTCTTC.

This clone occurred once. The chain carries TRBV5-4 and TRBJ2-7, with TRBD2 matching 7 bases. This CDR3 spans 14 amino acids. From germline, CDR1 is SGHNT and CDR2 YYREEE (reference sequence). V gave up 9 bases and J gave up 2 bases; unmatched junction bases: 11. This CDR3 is CATSPASGTYEQYF. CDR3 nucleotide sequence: TGTGCCACCTCCCCGGCTAGCGGTACCTACGAGCAGTACTTC.

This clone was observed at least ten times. The CDR3 loop is CASSQEYSGTWNEQFF. CDR3 coding DNA: TGCGCCAGCAGCCAAGAATACAGCGGGACTTGGAATGAGCAGTTCTTC. The rearrangement joins TRBV4-1 to TRBJ2-1; 7 bases fit TRBD2. V was clipped by 0 bases and J by 7 bases; unmatched bases: 9. CDR3 length equals 16 residues. CDR1 and CDR2 (germline): MGHRA, YSYEKL.

Here the CDR3 reads CASSFGRVYEQYF. The CDR3 DNA reads as TGTGCCAGCAGCTTTGGGAGAGTCTACGAGCAGTACTTC. The rearrangement links TRBV11-2 to TRBJ2-7, with D perhaps TRBD2 (5 bases). Trimming left V 3 bases short and J 3 bases short, with 9 bases between. The germline gives CDR1 SGHAT, CDR2 FQNNGV. The CDR3 consists of 13 residues.

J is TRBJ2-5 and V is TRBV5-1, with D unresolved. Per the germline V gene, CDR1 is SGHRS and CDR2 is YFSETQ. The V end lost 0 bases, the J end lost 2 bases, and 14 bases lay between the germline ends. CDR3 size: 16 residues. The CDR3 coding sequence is TGCGCCAGCAGCTTGGCCGGGTCCGCGGCACAAGAGACCCAGTACTTC. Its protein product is CASSLAGSAAQETQYF. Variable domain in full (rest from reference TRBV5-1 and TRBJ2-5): KAGVTQTPRYLIKTRGQQVTLSCSPISGHRSVSWYQQTPGQGLQFLFEYFSETQRNKGNFPGRFSGRQFSNSRSEMNVSTLELGDSALYLCASSLAGSAAQETQYFGPGTRLLVL.

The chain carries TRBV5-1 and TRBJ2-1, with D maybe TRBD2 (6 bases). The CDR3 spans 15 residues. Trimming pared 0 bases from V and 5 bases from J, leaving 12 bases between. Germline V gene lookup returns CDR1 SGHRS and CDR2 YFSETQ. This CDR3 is CASSLVGLDNNEQFF. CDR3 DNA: TGCGCCAGCAGCTTGGTGGGACTTGATAACAATGAGCAGTTCTTC.

CDR3 sequence reads: CASSHRRGQLSGNTIYF. The CDR3 DNA sequence: TGTGCCAGCAGCCACCGTCGAGGACAGCTCTCTGGAAACACCATATATTTT. V is TRBV4-2 and J is TRBJ1-3; maybe TRBD1 (6 bases). There are 17 residues in the CDR3. Trimming left V 3 bases short and J 0 bases short, with 15 bases between. In germline, CDR1 is LGHNA, CDR2 YNFKEQ.

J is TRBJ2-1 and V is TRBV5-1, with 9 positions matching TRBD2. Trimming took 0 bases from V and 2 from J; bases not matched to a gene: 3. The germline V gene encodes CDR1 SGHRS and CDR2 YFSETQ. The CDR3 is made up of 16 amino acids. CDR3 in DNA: TGCGCCAGCAGCTTGGCCGGGACTAGCACCTACAATGAGCAGTTCTTC. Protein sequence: CASSLAGTSTYNEQFF.

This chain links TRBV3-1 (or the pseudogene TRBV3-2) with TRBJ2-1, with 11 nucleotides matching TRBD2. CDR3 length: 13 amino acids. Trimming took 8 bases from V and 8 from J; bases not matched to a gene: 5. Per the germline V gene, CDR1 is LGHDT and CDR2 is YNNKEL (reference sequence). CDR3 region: CASGTSGSYEQFF. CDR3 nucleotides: TGTGCCAGCGGGACTAGCGGCTCGTATGAGCAGTTCTTC.